Reported below is one TCR beta chain. The target of this receptor is not known. Per-nucleotide qualities are absent, and no much larger clonotype sits a single base away. Inclusion was restricted to participants for whom at least one PBMC sample before ART initiation and at least two post-ART samples were available. Treatment was received in the United States of America by all participants with HIV. Before DNA extraction, cryopreserved samples of about 0.9-11 million PBMC were thawed and then washed. At the time of the earliest PBMC sample, participants with HIV were aged between roughly 23 and 60 years. Per participant, PBMC samples came from 1-4 timepoints prior to ART initiation and 2-8 timepoints following ART initiation, for a median of 7 samples. For every participant, serial HIV viral load, CD4+ T-cell count, ART history and demographic data were obtained. Genomic DNA was extracted from unsorted PBMC with a Qiagen kit on a QIAcube, processed in batches of 12 samples.

The sample originates from a study of long-term antiretroviral therapy in people with HIV (dated by TCRdb to 2022 to 2024). For the wider study: The earliest samples were collected approximately a decade before the 2015 WHO recommendation for immediate ART, a period when ART was typically delayed until CD4 counts fell. Eleven of the 30 participants with HIV were female. A total of about 180 cryopreserved PBMC samples were contributed to the cohort by 30 adults with confirmed HIV infection, with samples collected serially over a mean of roughly six years (range 1-12). No cross-contamination during QIAcube processing was seen in test extractions of a monoclonal T-cell line run alongside roughly 30 polyclonal samples. A retrospective serial study tested whether changes in peripheral blood TRB repertoire composition and diversity were associated with ART initiation and durable HIV suppression. Points the paper makes about the study in general: A significant increase in TRB diversity was found to be associated with ART initiation, although TRB diversity was observed to remain significantly below that of transplant donor controls even after long-term ART. Owing to limited PBMC availability, only the TCR beta chain was sequenced, without alpha chain pairing. The samples were dated from about 2003 to 2018, and the ART regimens that were used may be less effective than current ART regimens. Narrower CDR3 length ranges were observed in HIV repertoires than in controls, and an antigen-experienced repertoire with only a slight naive shift after ART was suggested by the network structure. Expanded TRB clones identified before ART initiation dominated the repertoire at all time points, although this dominance fluctuated and declined in many PLHIV after ART. Because cell numbers in pre-ART samples were limited, unsorted PBMC were profiled instead of sorted CD4+ and CD8+ T cells. No data were available on ART adherence, viral resistance or therapy changes, limiting inferences about post-ART repertoire changes.

Sequencing of the TRB variable region was done with the immunoSEQ hsTCRB v3.0 assay at survey level resolution. The targeted TRB sequencing depth was roughly 40,000-55,000 T-cell genomes per sample. An Illumina MiSeq with a v3 150-cycle kit was used to sequence the pooled TRB libraries. The original methods were these. Analysis of repertoires was carried out in R inside a reproducible Nextflow workflow spanning QC, data transformation and analysis. LymphoSeq2, an R package for exploring AIRR-Seq data, was used to implement custom analyses. A few samples that produced fewer than 5000 total TRB sequences were removed, so 188 HIV repertoires were analyzed. Of the 188 retained HIV repertoires, over 55 were collected before and more than 120 after ART initiation. Repertoires were downsampled to 5000 TRB nucleotide sequences, and summary statistics were averaged over 100 downsampling iterations. Only TRB sequences with CDR3 regions of at least seven amino acids were retained for analysis. Diversity was measured with a Shannon entropy-derived clonality score and the Gini coefficient. In repertoire networks, the top 5000 CDR3 amino acid sequences were linked whenever an edit distance of one separated two sequences. GLIPH2 predicted antigen specificity groups and MHC restriction for TRB CDR3 amino acid sequences. CDR3 amino acid sequences were matched against VDJdb and McPAS-TCR to flag known CMV, EBV, HIV or tissue antigen associations. Pre-ART, post-ART and control groups were compared with Wilcoxon signed-rank tests and Holm-Bonferroni correction. Entries here come from immuneACCESS through TCRdb and include only in-frame sequences with V and J called. Some clones fail to appear in such tables; in the studies checked, an unresolved V gene covers under half of the shortfall, and the cause of the remainder is unknown. The V and J calls and clone size were taken over from that table, and D and trimming were inferred from the DNA. The sample table records 11,000 to 15,000 clones; roughly 80% of these occur just once. The ten largest clones add up to roughly 15% of the sample.

At the junction V is shortened by 6 bases and J by 1 base, with 15 bases in between. The CDR3 contains 15 residues, cysteine and phenylalanine counted. Kept here is only the CDR3 DNA, which spans 45 bases and is read in frame from base 1. CDR1 MNHEY and CDR2 SVGAGI are derived from the germline V gene. The specimen comprised unsorted PBMCs, sampled 1.8 years before starting antiretroviral therapy. This clonotype was obtained from a woman between 35 and 50 years old with HIV. The sequence joins TRBV6-5 to TRBJ1-1; TRBD1 is a possible D gene, resting on 5 matching bases. The CDR3 region: CASSSTPTANTEAFF. The DNA sequence is as follows: TGTGCCAGCAGCTCTACTCCGACAGCGAACACTGAAGCTTTCTTT.